This T cell receptor (beta chain) was observed in a study of CD8 T cells in Susac syndrome. This clonotype came up once. The J segment lost 4 bases and the V segment lost 6 bases, leaving 5 bases of the junction unmatched. Looked up from germline, CDR1 is MNHEY and CDR2 is SVGEGT. CDR3 size: 14 residues. TCR beta was sequenced from blood CD8+ and CD4+ T cells. The multiple sclerosis controls comprised treatment-naive patients whose relapsing-remitting disease was stable or active. TEMRA cells were FACS-enriched, and CD8+ and CD4+ T cells were isolated negatively. RNA totalling roughly 0.5 to 1 ug underwent reverse transcription with random hexamers. An immunoSEQ multiplex PCR amplified TCR beta CDR3 over 54 Vbeta and 13 Jbeta. TCRdb re-called the immunoSEQ multiplex PCR reads through MiXCR, storing one row per CDR3 protein. This sample has a few hundred thousand distinct CDR3 sequences; about 85% occur once, and the top ten carry approximately 0.11%.

The origin of this receptor is a human donor with multiple sclerosis. Sequencing was done on a sample of CD8+ T cells from PBMCs. This sequence joins TRBV6-2 or TRBV6-3 and TRBJ2-3; TRBD1 agrees at 9 bases. CDR3 bases: TGTGCCAGCAGGGGGACAGGGTACCCAGATACGCAGTATTTT. It translates to CASRGTGYPDTQYF.